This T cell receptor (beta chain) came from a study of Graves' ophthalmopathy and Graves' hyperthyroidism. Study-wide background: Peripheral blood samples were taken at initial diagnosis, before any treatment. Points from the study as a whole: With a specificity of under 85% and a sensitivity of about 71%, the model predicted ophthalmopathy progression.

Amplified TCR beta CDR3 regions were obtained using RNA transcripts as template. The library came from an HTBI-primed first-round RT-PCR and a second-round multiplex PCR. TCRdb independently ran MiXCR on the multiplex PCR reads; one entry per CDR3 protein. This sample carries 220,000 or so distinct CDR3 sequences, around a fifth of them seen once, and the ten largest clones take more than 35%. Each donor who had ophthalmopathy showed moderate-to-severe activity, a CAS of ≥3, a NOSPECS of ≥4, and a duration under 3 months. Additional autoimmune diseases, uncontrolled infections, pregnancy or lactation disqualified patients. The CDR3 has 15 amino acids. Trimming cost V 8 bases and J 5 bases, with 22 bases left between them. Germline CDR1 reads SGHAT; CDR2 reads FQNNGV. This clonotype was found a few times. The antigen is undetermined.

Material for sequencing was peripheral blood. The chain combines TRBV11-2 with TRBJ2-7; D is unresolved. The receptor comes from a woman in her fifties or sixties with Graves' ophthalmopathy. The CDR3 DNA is TGTGCCAGCGGACCCTCGACTCGTTCTACCCACGAGCAGTACTTC. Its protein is CASGPSTRSTHEQYF.